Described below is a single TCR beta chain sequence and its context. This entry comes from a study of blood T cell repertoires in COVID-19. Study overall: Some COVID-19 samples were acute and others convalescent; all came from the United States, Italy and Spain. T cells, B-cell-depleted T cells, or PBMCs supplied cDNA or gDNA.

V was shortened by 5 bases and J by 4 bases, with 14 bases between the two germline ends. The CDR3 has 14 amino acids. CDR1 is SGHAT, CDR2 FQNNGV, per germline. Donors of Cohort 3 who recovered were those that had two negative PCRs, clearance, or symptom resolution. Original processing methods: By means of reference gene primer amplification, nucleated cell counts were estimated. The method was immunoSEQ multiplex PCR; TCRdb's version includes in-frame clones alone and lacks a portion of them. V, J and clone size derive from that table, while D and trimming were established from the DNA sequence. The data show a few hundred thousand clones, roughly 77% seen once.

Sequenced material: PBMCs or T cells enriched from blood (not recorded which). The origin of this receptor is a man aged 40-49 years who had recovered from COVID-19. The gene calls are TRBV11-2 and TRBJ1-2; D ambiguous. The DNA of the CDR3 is TGTGCCAGCAGCCGACCTGGGCCTCCCTATGGCTACACCTTC. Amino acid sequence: CASSRPGPPYGYTF.